The clone carrying this TCR beta chain was seen a few times. Only CD45RO-negative cells positively selected for CCR7 counted as naive CD8 cells, so terminally differentiated effector memory CD45RA+ cells were excluded. This entry is derived from a study of shared clonotypes between healthy human individuals. Only in-frame clones appear in the TCRdb table, and some are missing; sequencing was by immunoSEQ multiplex PCR. The sample has about 550,000 clones, roughly 96% seen once; the top ten hold roughly 0.1%. The ends were cut back, 3 bases at V and 0 bases at J, with 9 bases in the middle. The CDR3 contains 16 residues. The germline CDR1 and CDR2 sequences are MNHNS and SASEGT.

The chain carries TRBV6-1 and TRBJ2-6; D uncertain. The origin of this receptor is a woman in her twenties or thirties in good health. The sequencing sample was made of naive CD8+ T cells sorted from blood. The CDR3 loop reads CASSDTVISGANVLTF. CDR3 coding DNA: TGTGCCAGCAGTGACACAGTGATCTCTGGGGCCAACGTCCTGACTTTC.